Sequencing of this T cell receptor beta chain was carried out in a study of CD8 T cells in Susac syndrome. The CDR3 is made up of 17 amino acids. Trimming took 5 bases from V and 8 from J; bases not matched to a gene: 17. Germline CDR1 LGHDT, CDR2 YNNKEL (reference sequence). This clonotype was seen a single time. RNA amounts of 0.5 to 1 ug underwent reverse transcription with random hexamers. TCRdb re-derived calls from the immunoSEQ multiplex PCR reads in MiXCR, one entry per CDR3 protein. The table shows some 260,000 distinct CDR3 sequences, with roughly 85% occurring only once. Sequencing was done on a sample of CD8+ T cells from PBMCs. This chain joins TRBV3-1 and TRBJ2-2, with 7 bases identical to TRBD1. The sequence was obtained from a human donor with multiple sclerosis. The CDR3: CASSGAWTGLRPGELFF. The DNA of the CDR3 is TGTGCCAGCAGCGGGGCTTGGACAGGTTTACGACCGGGGGAGCTGTTTTTT.